This entry is about one T cell receptor (beta chain). The table lists this clonotype with a few counts. Its antigen is still unknown. No base quality values were provided; no much bigger clone lies one nucleotide off. The data are from a study of T cell repertoires in cytomegalovirus infection (dated by TCRdb to about 2019). For the study in its entirety: Recently identified HLA-C-restricted CMV epitopes, whose presentation resists viral immunomodulation, were targeted by peptide stimulations together with well-studied HLA-B-restricted epitopes. Donor HLA type was relevant to the analysis, because carriage of CMV infection together with the matching HLA type was indicated by public TCR beta signatures.

The research as a whole found: In both this cohort and an independent cohort of 352 donors, the cumulative frequency of public TCR beta family members distinguished carriers of CMV infection plus the relevant HLA type. In the ex vivo response, HLA-C-restricted CMV-specific TCR beta clonotypes were dominant, and in two of eight donors the single most frequent clonotype came from this HLA-C-restricted group.

The sequencer was an Illumina HiSeq 1500. TCRdb applied fastp at Q25 and MiXCR to the public reads, then kept only in-frame beta chains. Duplicate CDR3 protein sequences are folded into a single record with the most common DNA and genes. The sample table holds approximately 910,000 distinct CDR3 sequences, of which less than 40% were seen once. Of the sample, 11% to 15% is held by the ten largest clones. The germline V gene encodes CDR1 SEHNR and CDR2 FQNEAQ (reference sequence). The CDR3 runs 16 amino acids, cysteine and phenylalanine included. Only the CDR3 DNA stays, 48 bases, in frame from base 1. Trimming accounts for 5 bases at V and 3 bases at J, while the number of junction bases matched to no gene is 11. The treatment or condition label of this sample denotes: in vitro stimulation with specific CMV peptide epitopes to enrich CMV-specific T cells.

The starting material was cultured CD8+ T cells from PBMCs, obtained from culture after CMV antigen stimulation. This sequence was found in a human donor in good health (CMV status not recorded). Some clones in this sample may be carry-over from other donors' samples. The sequence is built from TRBV7-9 and TRBJ2-3; a stretch of 7 junction bases matches TRBD1. In nucleotides, the sequence is TGTGCCAGCAGCCCTCCAGGGGGAAGGCAGACAGATACGCAGTATTTT. It specifies CASSPPGGRQTDTQYF.